Following are 21 T cell receptor beta chains from one sample sequenced in a study of T cell responses to AZD1222 COVID-19 vaccine. The repertoire was sequenced with immunoSEQ multiplex PCR; TCRdb's copy has only in-frame clones and lacks some. This table holds 70,000 or so clones, less than 85% found once. The specimen was peripheral blood, collected on day 0 of MenACWY control vaccination. These receptors came from an adult in good health.

The V and J genes are TRBV5-1 and TRBJ2-3, with 7 bases aligning to TRBD1. With V trimmed by 3 bases and J by 2 bases, 3 bases remained unmatched. Germline CDR1 reads SGHRS; CDR2 reads YFSETQ. CDR3 length equals 14 residues. CDR3 sequence (DNA): TGCGCCAGCAGCTGGGACAGTCACACAGATACGCAGTATTTT. It codes for CASSWDSHTDTQYF.

This CDR3 reads CASSLAGVQNTEAFF. The CDR3 nucleotides read TGCGCCAGCAGTCTGGCTGGGGTACAGAACACTGAAGCTTTCTTT. The chain recombines TRBV4-1 with TRBJ1-1; D remains ambiguous. Per germline, CDR1 MGHRA and CDR2 YSYEKL. The CDR3 loop spans 15 amino acids. V lost 6 bases and J lost 1, with 15 bases in between.

The genes are TRBV21-1 and TRBJ1-1. TRBV21-1 is termed a pseudogene. The CDR3 runs to 15 residues. The CDR3 region is CASSKGARRVTEAFF. The CDR3 nucleotides read TGTGCCAGCAGCAAAGGAGCAAGAAGGGTCACTGAAGCTTTCTTT.

This chain joins TRBV3-1 (or the pseudogene TRBV3-2) and TRBJ1-3; TRBD1 is a possible D gene (6 bases). The CDR3 contains 15 residues. The germline gives CDR1 LGHDT, CDR2 YNNKEL (reference sequence). Deletions cut 1 base from V and 2 bases from J, with 9 bases between. The CDR3 DNA is TGTGCCAGCAGCCAAGGCGGACAGCCTGGAAACACCATATATTTT. The encoded protein is CASSQGGQPGNTIYF.

The V call is TRBV30, the J call TRBJ1-4, with a weak D call TRBD1 (5 bases). CDR1 is GTSNPN and CDR2 is SVGIG in the germline V gene (reference sequence). This CDR3 is 16 amino acids long. Trimming stripped 2 bases from V and 0 bases from J, with 13 bases between. The CDR3 here is CAWSISRTTTNEKLFF. As DNA, the CDR3 is TGTGCCTGGAGTATTTCCAGGACAACAACTAATGAAAAACTGTTTTTT.

Concerning this clone itself: An end of the junction differs from the germline gene, which may be a read error. This chain joins TRBV7-9 and TRBJ2-3, with 8 bases matching TRBD2. From germline, CDR1 is SEHNR and CDR2 FQNEAQ (reference sequence). The CDR3 is 16 residues long. The CDR3 spells CASSLVSGSGADTRYF. The CDR3 region has the DNA TGTGCCAGCAGCTTAGTAAGCGGGAGCGGTGCAGATACGCGGTATTTT.

This clone was seen a few times. The V call is TRBV5-6, the J call TRBJ1-5, with D possibly TRBD1 on 5 matching bases. CDR1 and CDR2 (germline): SGHDT, YYEEEE. The CDR3 covers 13 residues. The V gene lost 7 bases and the J gene lost 5 bases, with 13 bases spanning the gap. The CDR3 is CASEEGTDQPQHF. In nucleotides, the CDR3 is TGTGCCAGCGAAGAGGGGACGGATCAGCCCCAGCATTTT.

The chain combines TRBV5-4 with TRBJ2-2; no reliable D call. Germline V gives CDR1 SGHNT, CDR2 YYREEE (reference sequence). Between the trimmed V and J ends, which lost 1 base and 5 bases, there was a span of 15 bases. The CDR3 has 16 residues. CDR3 DNA sequence: TGTGCCAGCAGCTTGTATGGGCCGGGTGATACCGGGGAGCTGTTTTTT. Translation: CASSLYGPGDTGELFF. Using reference TRBV5-4 and TRBJ2-2 for the parts outside the CDR3, the full variable domain is ETGVTQSPTHLIKTRGQQVTLRCSSQSGHNTVSWYQQALGQGPQFIFQYYREEENGRGNFPPRFSGLQFPNYSSELNVNALELDDSALYLCASSLYGPGDTGELFFGEGSRLTVL.

The rearrangement uses TRBV4-1 and TRBJ2-7; D possibly corresponds to TRBD2 (5 bases). The CDR3 totals 17 residues. The germline gives CDR1 MGHRA, CDR2 YSYEKL. The V and J ends lost 0 bases and 0 bases respectively, with 15 bases between them. CDR3 loop: CASSQEGSGVSSYEQYF. The CDR3 DNA sequence: TGCGCCAGCAGCCAAGAGGGGAGCGGCGTCAGCTCCTACGAGCAGTACTTC.

The genes are TRBV5-1 and TRBJ2-1; D gene unclear. CDR1 is SGHRS and CDR2 is YFSETQ in the germline V gene. There are 16 residues in the CDR3. V was trimmed by 0 bases and J by 0 bases, leaving 10 bases between them. The CDR3 sequence: CASSLGGTSSYNEQFF. In DNA, the CDR3 is TGCGCCAGCAGCTTGGGGGGTACGAGCTCCTACAATGAGCAGTTCTTC.

J is TRBJ1-1 and V is TRBV9; maybe TRBD1 (6 bases). The CDR3 contains 14 residues. Germline-derived CDR1 and CDR2 are SGDLS and YYNGEE. With 0 bases removed from V and 9 bases from J, the gap between germline ends came to 15 bases. The CDR3 protein is CASSVASGGGKAFF. The CDR3 nucleotides read TGTGCCAGCAGCGTAGCGTCGGGGGGCGGGAAAGCTTTCTTT.

The chain joins TRBV30 to TRBJ1-4, with D uncertain. Trimming took off 0 bases at V and 8 bases at J, with 10 bases between the two ends. The CDR3 is 13 residues long. Germline CDR1 GTSNPN, CDR2 SVGIG (reference sequence). In DNA form, the CDR3 reads TGTGCCTGGAGTGTACAAGGTTCGGAAAAACTGTTTTTT. Protein: CAWSVQGSEKLFF. Together with reference TRBV30 and TRBJ1-4, the CDR3 gives the full variable domain: SQTIHQWPATLVQPVGSPLSLECTVEGTSNPNLYWYRQAAGRGLQLLFYSVGIGQISSEVPQNLSASRPQDRQFILSSKKLLLSDSGFYLCAWSVQGSEKLFFGSGTQLSVL.

This chain connects TRBV7-2 to TRBJ2-2; D is uncertain. The V and J ends lost 3 bases and 7 bases respectively, with 6 bases between them. The CDR3 sequence is 12 residues long. The germline V gene has CDR1 SGHTA and CDR2 FQGNSA. The CDR3 sequence is CASSLGIGELFF. The CDR3 DNA reads as TGTGCCAGCAGCTTGGGGATCGGGGAGCTGTTTTTT.

This clone has only a few counts. The chain employs TRBV4-2 and TRBJ1-1; perhaps TRBD1 as D (6 bases). The CDR3 runs to 14 residues. Germline V lookup: CDR1 LGHNA, CDR2 YNFKEQ. Trimming removed 4 bases from V and 1 base from J, with 10 bases in between. In DNA, the CDR3 is TGTGCCAGCAGCCCGACAGGAAAGAACACTGAAGCTTTCTTT. This sequence encodes CASSPTGKNTEAFF.

CDR3 coding DNA: TGTGCCACTTCCGGGGGGCGAGATACGCAGTATTTT. Translating it yields CATSGGRDTQYF. The chain links TRBV12-3 or TRBV12-4 to TRBJ2-3, with D possibly matching TRBD2 (7 bases). Trimming stripped 10 bases from V and 5 bases from J, with 13 bases between. This CDR3 is built from 12 residues.

By share, this clone ranks as medium-sized (0.01 to 0.1%). V usage is TRBV2 and J usage is TRBJ1-5; no clear D. V lost 3 bases, J lost 6 bases, and 9 bases lay in between. This CDR3 has 13 residues. CDR1 is SNHLY and CDR2 is FYNNEI in the germline V gene. CDR3 coding DNA: TGTGCCAGCAGTGAGGACCTAAGTCAGCCCCAGCATTTT. Amino acid sequence: CASSEDLSQPQHF.

The chain links TRBV19 to TRBJ1-6; D not certain. CDR1 and CDR2 from the germline V gene are LNHDA and SQIVND (reference sequence). V was pared by 5 bases and J by 9 bases, with 14 bases between. The CDR3 contains 14 residues. This chain's CDR3 is CASSPRTKGSPLHF. In nucleotides, the CDR3 is TGTGCCAGTAGTCCGCGGACTAAGGGTTCACCCCTCCACTTT. The full variable domain, with the rest looked up from reference TRBV19 and TRBJ1-6, is DGGITQSPKYLFRKEGQNVTLSCEQNLNHDAMYWYRQDPGQGLRLIYYSQIVNDFQKGDIAEGYSVSREKKESFPLTVTSAQKNPTAFYLCASSPRTKGSPLHFGNGTRLTVT.

This rearrangement joins TRBV30 to TRBJ1-2; D is undetermined. Trimming removed 5 bases from V and 5 bases from J, with 12 bases in between. The CDR3 totals 12 residues. Germline CDR1 reads GTSNPN; CDR2 reads SVGIG (reference sequence). CDR3 loop: CAWHELSYGYTF. CDR3 in DNA: TGTGCCTGGCATGAATTAAGTTATGGCTACACCTTC.

This clone appeared once. CDR3 sequence: CASSEEANQPQHF. The CDR3 DNA reads TGTGCCAGCAGTGAAGAGGCCAACCAGCCCCAGCATTTT. The V and J genes are TRBV6-1 and TRBJ1-5; D not certain. Germline loops: CDR1 MNHNS, CDR2 SASEGT. The V end was cut by 1 base, the J end by 7 bases, with 8 bases between. This CDR3 has 13 residues.

The J gene is TRBJ1-5, the V gene TRBV10-3, with 7 bases that match TRBD1. CDR3 size: 15 residues. Germline CDR1 and CDR2: ENHRY and SYGVKD. With 0 bases clipped from V and 5 bases from J, the junction kept 4 bases outside the gene matches. The CDR3, as DNA: TGTGCCATCAGTGAGTCAAGGCAGGGGGATCAGCCCCAGCATTTT. Protein: CAISESRQGDQPQHF.

This clone was picked up a small number of times. The CDR3 region is CASSEGSWASNQPQHF. DNA of the CDR3: TGTGCCAGCAGTGAAGGTTCCTGGGCTAGCAATCAGCCCCAGCATTTT. The J gene is TRBJ1-5, the V gene TRBV6-1; D gene uncertain. Germline values: CDR1 MNHNS, CDR2 SASEGT. The CDR3 loop spans 16 amino acids. Trimming removed 1 base from V and 0 bases from J, with 10 bases in between.